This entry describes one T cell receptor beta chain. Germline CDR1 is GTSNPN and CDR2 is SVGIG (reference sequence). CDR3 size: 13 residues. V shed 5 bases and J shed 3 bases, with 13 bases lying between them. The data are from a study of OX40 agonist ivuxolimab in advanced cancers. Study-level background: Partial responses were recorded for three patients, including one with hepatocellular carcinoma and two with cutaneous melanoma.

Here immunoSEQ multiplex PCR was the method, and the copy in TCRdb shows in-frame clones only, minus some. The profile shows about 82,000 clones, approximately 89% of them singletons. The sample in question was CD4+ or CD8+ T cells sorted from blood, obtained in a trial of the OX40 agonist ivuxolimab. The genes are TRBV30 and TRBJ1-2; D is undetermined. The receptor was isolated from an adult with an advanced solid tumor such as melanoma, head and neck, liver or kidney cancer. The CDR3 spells CAWSRLAYYGYTF. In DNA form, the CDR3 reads TGTGCCTGGTCCCGGCTGGCTTACTATGGCTACACCTTC.